One sample yielded the 27 T cell receptor beta chains listed below, sequenced in a study of OX40 agonist ivuxolimab in advanced cancers. Clones were sequenced by immunoSEQ multiplex PCR, and TCRdb holds only the in-frame ones, with some missing. The sample holds 35,000 to 40,000 clones; less than 85% are singletons and the top ten take roughly 7.5%. Specimen: CD4+ or CD8+ T cells sorted from blood, collected in a trial of the OX40 agonist ivuxolimab. The receptor set was obtained from an adult with an advanced solid tumor such as melanoma, head and neck, liver or kidney cancer.

By proportion, this clone is medium-sized. V and J are TRBV9 and TRBJ2-3; 9 bases align to TRBD2. The CDR3 runs to 17 residues. Germline trimming cut 4 bases from V and 3 bases from J; bases unmatched to any gene: 12. The germline gives CDR1 SGDLS, CDR2 YYNGEE. The CDR3 nucleotides read TGTGCCAGCAGCCCTGGTGGTAGCGGGAGATTAACAGATACGCAGTATTTT. It encodes CASSPGGSGRLTDTQYF.

The rearrangement uses TRBV29-1 and TRBJ2-3; maybe TRBD1 (5 bases). Between the trimmed V and J ends, which lost 4 bases and 6 bases, there was a span of 14 bases. CDR1 is SQVTM and CDR2 is ANQGSEA in the germline V gene. The CDR3 spans 13 residues. CDR3 sequence: CSVGRVSEDTQYF. Written as DNA, the CDR3 is TGCAGCGTTGGCAGGGTCTCAGAGGATACGCAGTATTTT.

The chain recombines TRBV5-4 with TRBJ2-3; a weak D match, TRBD1 (6 bases). Germline V gene sequence: CDR1 SGHNT, CDR2 YYREEE (reference sequence). The CDR3 covers 14 residues. V lost 0 bases and J lost 1, with 6 bases in between. The CDR3 DNA follows: TGTGCCAGCAGCTTGGCAGGGGGCACAGATACGCAGTATTTT. This gives the protein CASSLAGGTDTQYF.

The chain employs TRBV4-1 and TRBJ2-2; a weak D match, TRBD2 (5 bases). CDR1 MGHRA and CDR2 YSYEKL come from the germline V gene. CDR3 length: 17 residues. The germline V and J ends were trimmed by 0 bases and 3 bases, with 14 bases remaining between them. DNA for the CDR3: TGCGCCAGCAGCCAAGATGGACTTTTCAATGACACCGGGGAGCTGTTTTTT. Protein: CASSQDGLFNDTGELFF.

V and J are TRBV10-3 and TRBJ2-2, with TRBD2 identical over 9 bases. The V gene's germline CDR1 is ENHRY and CDR2 SYGVKD. V lost 7 bases and J lost 0; bases outside the gene matches: 6. The CDR3 loop spans 16 amino acids. CDR3 amino acids: CAINSGSTANTGELFF. Here the CDR3 DNA reads TGTGCCATCAATAGCGGGAGTACCGCGAACACCGGGGAGCTGTTTTTT.

This clone was counted a single time. This chain connects TRBV30 to TRBJ2-7; D unresolved. The CDR3 covers 15 residues. Looked up from germline, CDR1 is GTSNPN and CDR2 is SVGIG (reference sequence). V lost 0 bases to trimming and J lost 6 bases, with 18 bases between them. CDR3 loop: CAWSVLGRSPLEQYF. CDR3 nucleotides: TGTGCCTGGAGTGTGTTAGGGCGGAGTCCCCTCGAGCAGTACTTC.

The V call is TRBV7-2, the J call TRBJ2-7, with a possible D match to TRBD2 (6 bases). V was pared by 8 bases and J by 5 bases, with 25 bases between. CDR1 SGHTA and CDR2 FQGNSA come from the germline V gene. CDR3 length: 16 residues. The CDR3 sequence: CASQEISGPRGHEQYF. The CDR3 nucleotides read TGTGCCAGCCAGGAAATTAGCGGTCCACGGGGCCACGAGCAGTACTTC.

The J gene is TRBJ1-2, the V gene TRBV5-1; D remains unclear. V was trimmed by 4 bases and J by 2 bases, leaving 12 bases between them. Germline values: CDR1 SGHRS, CDR2 YFSETQ. The CDR3 is made up of 14 amino acids. CDR3 DNA sequence: TGCGCCAGCAGCCCAGGATCGACCAACTATGGCTACACCTTC. The encoded protein is CASSPGSTNYGYTF.

This sequence joins TRBV5-5 and TRBJ1-1; 9 bases line up with TRBD1. The CDR3 has 14 residues. The germline V gene encodes CDR1 SGHKS and CDR2 YYEKEE (reference sequence). Trimming at V came to 0 bases and at J to 6 bases, leaving 3 bases not matched to a gene. Here the CDR3 reads CASSLVHRGPEAFF. DNA of the CDR3: TGTGCCAGCAGCTTGGTGCACAGGGGGCCTGAAGCTTTCTTT.

The chain links TRBV7-9 to TRBJ2-7; 9 bases fit TRBD2. J was trimmed by 5 bases and V by 5 bases; bases with no gene match: 13. Germline CDR1 is SEHNR and CDR2 is FQNEAQ (reference sequence). This CDR3 comprises 16 residues. The CDR3 sequence is CASSPGGGRALHEQYF. The DNA for the CDR3 is TGTGCCAGCAGCCCCGGGGGCGGGAGGGCCCTCCACGAGCAGTACTTC.

This chain connects TRBV2 to TRBJ2-1; 13 bases fit TRBD2. V was clipped by 1 base and J by 7 bases; unmatched bases: 1. The CDR3 sequence is 15 residues long. Per germline, CDR1 SNHLY and CDR2 FYNNEI. The CDR3 region has the DNA TGTGCCAGCAGTGAAGGACTAGCGGGAGGTAATGAGCAGTTCTTC. Translated, it gives CASSEGLAGGNEQFF.

Note on this clone: Within the sample, other DNA sequences also encode this same CDR3. This rearrangement joins TRBV6-6 to TRBJ1-1, with a weak D call TRBD1 (6 bases). V was shortened by 4 bases and J by 2 bases, with 8 bases between the two germline ends. Germline CDR1 reads MNHNY; CDR2 reads SVGAGI (reference sequence). The CDR3 totals 13 residues. The CDR3 loop reads CASSWGGNTEAFF. CDR3 DNA sequence: TGTGCCAGCAGTTGGGGGGGCAACACTGAAGCTTTCTTT.

The chain uses TRBV6-5 and TRBJ1-2; 10 bases map to TRBD1. The length of the CDR3 is 14 residues. Per germline, CDR1 MNHEY and CDR2 SVGAGI. The ends lost 4 bases at V and 5 bases at J; junction bases unmatched: 4. CDR3 protein: CASSSGQGTYGYTF. The DNA of the CDR3 is TGTGCCAGCAGTTCGGGACAGGGGACATATGGCTACACCTTC.

V gene TRBV5-6 combines with J gene TRBJ1-4, with a weak D call TRBD1 (5 bases). V lost 3 bases to trimming and J lost 8 bases, with 8 bases between them. The germline CDR1 and CDR2 sequences are SGHDT and YYEEEE. This CDR3 region has 12 residues. This chain's CDR3 is CASSWGSEKLFF. The CDR3 DNA is TGTGCCAGCAGCTGGGGCAGCGAAAAACTGTTTTTT.

The chain joins TRBV15 to TRBJ1-5, with 8 bases fitting TRBD1. V shed 5 bases, J shed 6 bases, and the junction held 3 bases outside the gene matches. CDR1 is LNHNV, CDR2 YYDKDF, per germline (reference sequence). The CDR3 consists of 13 residues. This CDR3 is CATSLDRAQPQHF. In DNA, the CDR3 is TGTGCCACCAGCCTGGACAGGGCTCAGCCCCAGCATTTT.

The chain is built from TRBV9 and TRBJ2-2; D ambiguous. The germline V gene has CDR1 SGDLS and CDR2 YYNGEE. Trimming shortened V by 1 base and J by 6 bases, and 7 bases separated the two germline ends. This CDR3 spans 13 amino acids. CDR3 residues: CASSVPAAGELFF. Written as DNA, the CDR3 is TGTGCCAGCAGCGTACCGGCGGCCGGGGAGCTGTTTTTT.

The chain couples TRBV9 to TRBJ2-5; 8 bases align to TRBD2. The CDR3 is 15 residues long. V lost 0 bases, J lost 7 bases, and 8 bases stayed unmatched. CDR1 is SGDLS, CDR2 YYNGEE, per germline. The CDR3 coding sequence is TGTGCCAGCAGCGTAGATCTCGCGGGAGGTGGGACCCAGTACTTC. Translated: CASSVDLAGGGTQYF. Full variable domain (rest looked up from reference TRBV9 and TRBJ2-5): DSGVTQTPKHLITATGQRVTLRCSPRSGDLSVYWYQQSLDQGLQFLIQYYNGEERAKGNILERFSAQQFPDLHSELNLSSLELGDSALYFCASSVDLAGGGTQYFGPGTRLLVL.

The chain is built from TRBV10-3 and TRBJ1-2; TRBD1 aligns across 7 bases. The V gene's germline CDR1 is ENHRY and CDR2 SYGVKD. Trimming took 6 bases from V and 7 from J; bases not matched to a gene: 11. The CDR3 runs to 14 residues. Written as DNA, the CDR3 is TGTGCCATCAGGATCGGAAACAGGGGAGGTGGCTACACCTTC. Translated: CAIRIGNRGGGYTF.

The rearrangement links TRBV5-6 to TRBJ1-2; the D gene is possibly TRBD1 (6 bases). Germline V gene data show CDR1 as SGHDT and CDR2 as YYEEEE. The V end was cut by 1 base, the J end by 4 bases, with 11 bases between. This CDR3 region has 14 residues. The CDR3 here is CASSLFQGIYGYTF. CDR3 in DNA: TGTGCCAGCAGCTTGTTTCAGGGGATCTATGGCTACACCTTC.

The V gene is TRBV27, the J gene TRBJ2-1; 14 bases are shared with TRBD2. The ends lost 5 bases at V and 1 base at J; junction bases unmatched: 10. The CDR3 consists of 19 residues. The germline CDR1 and CDR2 sequences are MNHEY and SMNVEV (reference sequence). CDR3 in amino acids: CASSLRLAGGILSYNEQFF. CDR3 nucleotides: TGTGCCAGCAGTCTCAGACTAGCGGGAGGGATCTTATCCTACAATGAGCAGTTCTTC.

This chain joins TRBV4-1 and TRBJ2-1; TRBD2 aligns across 7 bases. The CDR3 sequence is 21 residues long. J gave up 7 bases and V 0 bases, and 24 bases lay outside the gene matches. Germline V gene lookup returns CDR1 MGHRA and CDR2 YSYEKL. This CDR3 reads CASSQESLRLFAGEKGNEQFF. The CDR3 DNA reads as TGCGCCAGCAGCCAAGAAAGCCTTCGCCTTTTCGCGGGAGAAAAGGGTAATGAGCAGTTCTTC.

The chain uses TRBV6-6 and TRBJ2-7, with D maybe TRBD1 (5 bases). CDR3 length: 13 amino acids. Trimming pared 6 bases from V and 2 bases from J, leaving 11 bases between. Germline-derived CDR1 and CDR2 are MNHNY and SVGAGI (reference sequence). The CDR3: CASSRAGTYEQYF. DNA of the CDR3: TGTGCCAGCAGCCGGGCAGGGACCTACGAGCAGTACTTC.

This clone was seen more than once but under ten times. V gene TRBV19 combines with J gene TRBJ1-5; TRBD1 is a possible D gene (5 bases). The CDR3 loop spans 15 amino acids. Between the trimmed V and J ends, which lost 7 bases and 2 bases, there was a span of 15 bases. Germline loops: CDR1 LNHDA, CDR2 SQIVND (reference sequence). As DNA, the CDR3 is TGTGCCAGTATTGATCCGACAGCGGGCAATCAGCCCCAGCATTTT. Translated: CASIDPTAGNQPQHF.

The V and J genes are TRBV2 and TRBJ2-2; 8 bases are a match to TRBD1. Germline V CDR1 and CDR2: SNHLY, FYNNEI. The CDR3 has 15 amino acids. V gave up 4 bases and J gave up 5 bases; unmatched junction bases: 6. Here the CDR3 reads CASSVQGVETGELFF. CDR3 bases: TGTGCCAGCAGTGTACAGGGGGTCGAAACCGGGGAGCTGTTTTTT.

The chain carries TRBV27 and TRBJ1-1; no firm D call. CDR1 and CDR2 from the germline V gene are MNHEY and SMNVEV (reference sequence). V lost 3 bases to trimming and J lost 7 bases, with 12 bases between them. The CDR3 sequence is 13 residues long. The CDR3 here is CASSFRLSYEAFF. DNA of the CDR3: TGTGCCAGCAGTTTCCGATTATCCTATGAAGCTTTCTTT.

A note on this clone: Different DNA sequences within this sample yield the same CDR3. V is TRBV10-2 and J is TRBJ1-5; D is possibly TRBD1 (5 bases). Germline loops: CDR1 WSHSY, CDR2 SAAADI. The CDR3 has 13 amino acids. V shed 2 bases and J shed 7 bases, with 9 bases lying between them. CDR3 bases: TGCGCCAGCAGTGAGGGGGCTAGGCAGCCCCAGCATTTT. Its protein is CASSEGARQPQHF.

CDR3 DNA: TGTGCCGGCGGACAGGGCCTTAATCAGCCCCAGCATTTT. Residues: CAGGQGLNQPQHF. The chain joins TRBV19 to TRBJ1-5, with TRBD1 matching 8 bases. The CDR3 totals 13 residues. Germline CDR1 and CDR2: LNHDA and SQIVND (reference sequence). The J segment lost 4 bases and the V segment lost 11 bases, leaving 7 bases of the junction unmatched. The full variable domain, in which reference TRBV19 and TRBJ1-5 provide the parts outside the CDR3, is DGGITQSPKYLFRKEGQNVTLSCEQNLNHDAMYWYRQDPGQGLRLIYYSQIVNDFQKGDIAEGYSVSREKKESFPLTVTSAQKNPTAFYLCAGGQGLNQPQHFGDGTRLSIL.